This entry concerns a single T cell receptor (beta chain). Its antigen is as yet unknown. These data belong to a study of shared clonotypes between healthy human individuals. The authors distributed each subset's genomic DNA evenly over several immunoSEQ plates. Clones were sequenced by immunoSEQ multiplex PCR, and TCRdb holds only the in-frame ones, with some missing. Of roughly 2.2 million clones listed, about 90% are singletons. CD4+ cell separation produced CD45RA+ naive and CD45RA-negative memory subsets. The V gene lost 0 bases and the J gene lost 4 bases, with 6 bases spanning the gap. CDR1 and CDR2 from the germline V gene are MNHEY and SMNVEV (reference sequence). The CDR3 spans 13 residues. Points from the study as a whole: Non-shared clonotypes were found to have lower generation probabilities than the clonotypes that were shared by all four of the sorted-subset donors. Sampling used blood alone; tissue repertoires probably differ.

Sequenced material: naive CD4+ T cells from PBMCs. Subset given: CD45RA+ positively selected. This chain links TRBV27 with TRBJ1-2; D is unresolved. This clonotype was sampled from a young man in good health. Some clones in this sample may be carry-over from other donors' samples. The CDR3 nucleotides are TGTGCCAGCAGTTTATCGGGGTTCTATGGCTACACCTTC. It encodes CASSLSGFYGYTF.